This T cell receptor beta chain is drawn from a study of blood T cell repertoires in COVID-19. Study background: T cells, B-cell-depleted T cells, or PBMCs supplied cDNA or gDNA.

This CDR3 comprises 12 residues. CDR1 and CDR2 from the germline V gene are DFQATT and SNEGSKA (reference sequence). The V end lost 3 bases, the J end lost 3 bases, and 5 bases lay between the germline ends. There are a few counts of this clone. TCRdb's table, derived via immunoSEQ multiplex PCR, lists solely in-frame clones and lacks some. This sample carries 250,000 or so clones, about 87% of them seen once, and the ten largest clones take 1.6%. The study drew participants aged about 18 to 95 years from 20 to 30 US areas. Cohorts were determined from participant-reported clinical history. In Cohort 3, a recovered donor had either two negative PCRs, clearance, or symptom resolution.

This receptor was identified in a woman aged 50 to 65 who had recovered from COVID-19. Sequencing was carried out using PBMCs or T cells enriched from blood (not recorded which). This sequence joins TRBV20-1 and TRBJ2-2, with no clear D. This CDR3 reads CSASTDTGELFF. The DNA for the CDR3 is TGCAGTGCTAGTACAGACACCGGGGAGCTGTTTTTT.